The 14 T cell receptor beta chains below come from one sample, sequenced in a study of T cell responses to AZD1222 COVID-19 vaccine. Sequenced by immunoSEQ multiplex PCR; TCRdb stores in-frame clones only, minus some. The table includes more than 75,000 clones, roughly 87% detected once. The material sequenced was peripheral blood, taken on day 0 of AZD1222 vaccination. Receptors originate from an adult in good health.

This clone was seen once. This chain links TRBV3-1 (or the pseudogene TRBV3-2) with TRBJ1-4; D is uncertain. This CDR3 is built from 14 residues. The V and J ends lost 4 bases and 0 bases respectively, with 6 bases between them. CDR1 is LGHDT, CDR2 YNNKEL, per germline (reference sequence). CDR3: CASSPQATNEKLFF. CDR3 coding DNA: TGTGCCAGCAGCCCCCAGGCAACTAATGAAAAACTGTTTTTT.

Many counts were recorded for this clone. The V call is TRBV4-2, the J call TRBJ1-6; no firm D call. V was shortened by 1 base and J by 5 bases, with 9 bases between the two germline ends. The CDR3 contains 15 residues. CDR1 is LGHNA, CDR2 YNFKEQ, per germline. CDR3 in DNA: TGTGCCAGCAGCCAAGTGGAAGGGAATAATTCACCCCTCCACTTT. Protein sequence: CASSQVEGNNSPLHF.

V gene TRBV27 combines with J gene TRBJ2-3; D might be TRBD2 (6 bases). This CDR3 is built from 13 residues. The germline CDR1 and CDR2 sequences are MNHEY and SMNVEV (reference sequence). V shed 2 bases and J shed 6 bases, with 9 bases lying between them. CDR3 amino acids: CASSLRSGDTQYF. The DNA for the CDR3 is TGTGCCAGCAGTTTAAGGAGCGGGGATACGCAGTATTTT.

V is TRBV7-2 and J is TRBJ1-2; D is unclear. CDR1 is SGHTA, CDR2 FQGNSA, per germline. V lost 1 base and J 4 bases, leaving 10 bases between the germline ends. The CDR3 is 14 amino acids. CDR3 residues: CASSLGPGSYGYTF. CDR3 nucleotide sequence: TGTGCCAGCAGCTTAGGCCCGGGGAGCTATGGCTACACCTTC.

V usage is TRBV5-4 and J usage is TRBJ2-3; possible D gene TRBD2, 6 bases. Trimming left V 0 bases short and J 0 bases short, with 11 bases between. This CDR3 is built from 16 residues. From germline, CDR1 is SGHNT and CDR2 YYREEE (reference sequence). This CDR3 is CASSLGAGSSTDTQYF. The CDR3 DNA sequence: TGTGCCAGCAGCTTGGGAGCGGGTTCTAGCACAGATACGCAGTATTTT.

This clone was seen a single time. The rearrangement links TRBV20-1 to TRBJ1-6; tentative D call: TRBD1 (6 bases). Trimming left V 3 bases short and J 7 bases short, with 10 bases between. Germline assignment: CDR1 DFQATT and CDR2 SNEGSKA (reference sequence). This CDR3 region has 13 residues. The CDR3 DNA sequence: TGCAGTGCTAGTTCAACAGGGAATTCACCCCTCCACTTT. This codes for CSASSTGNSPLHF.

Regarding this clone: It is unclear where the CDR3 begins or ends on the DNA, so no DNA is shown, and the CDR3 is as TCRdb lists it. The rearrangement links TRBV12-3 or TRBV12-4 to TRBJ2-1. The CDR3 totals 12 residues, both ends included. The CDR3 loop reads CASTLGTNEQFF.

This clone was seen once. This chain connects TRBV5-6 to TRBJ1-3; D possibly corresponds to TRBD1 (6 bases). This CDR3 is built from 15 residues. CDR1 and CDR2 from the germline V gene are SGHDT and YYEEEE. V was cut by 4 bases and J by 0 bases, with 11 bases left in between. The DNA of the CDR3 is TGTGCCAGCAGCCCCGGACAGTCCTCTGGAAACACCATATATTTT. The encoded protein is CASSPGQSSGNTIYF.

The J gene is TRBJ1-2, the V gene TRBV7-8; 7 positions agree with TRBD1. The CDR3 runs to 15 residues. Germline loops: CDR1 SGHVS, CDR2 FQNEAQ. Trimming cost V 4 bases and J 8 bases; bases outside gene matches: 13. The CDR3 DNA reads TGTGCCAGCAGCTCAGAAAACAGGGGCGGAGGGGGCTACACCTTC. This translates into CASSSENRGGGGYTF.

The chain links TRBV5-5 to TRBJ1-1; D is undetermined. This CDR3 is built from 14 residues. The germline V gene encodes CDR1 SGHKS and CDR2 YYEKEE (reference sequence). The germline V and J ends were trimmed by 2 bases and 0 bases, with 8 bases remaining between them. In nucleotides, the CDR3 is TGTGCCAGCAGCTTTCCACAATTGAACACTGAAGCTTTCTTT. This translates into CASSFPQLNTEAFF.

The chain is built from TRBV25-1 and TRBJ1-1; D is undetermined. This CDR3 spans 12 amino acids. The germline V and J ends were trimmed by 1 base and 5 bases, with 5 bases remaining between them. Germline assignment: CDR1 MGHDK and CDR2 SYGVNS. As DNA, the CDR3 is TGTGCCAGCAGTGAATGGGAGACTGAAGCTTTCTTT. Its translation: CASSEWETEAFF.

The rearrangement uses TRBV29-1 and TRBJ1-1; 7 bases are shared with TRBD1. Trimming at V came to 4 bases and at J to 3 bases, leaving 14 bases not matched to a gene. The CDR3 extends over 16 amino acids. Germline V CDR1 and CDR2: SQVTM, ANQGSEA. The CDR3 is CSVGASKGGWDTEAFF. CDR3 bases: TGCAGCGTTGGAGCCTCGAAAGGGGGCTGGGACACTGAAGCTTTCTTT.

V usage is TRBV14 and J usage is TRBJ2-7; tentative D call: TRBD2 (6 bases). The CDR3 length is 13 residues. V gave up 4 bases and J gave up 5 bases, with 12 bases separating them. The germline V gene has CDR1 SGHDN and CDR2 FVKESK. This chain's CDR3 is CASSRAGRNEQYF. As DNA, the CDR3 is TGTGCCAGCAGCCGCGCGGGGAGGAACGAGCAGTACTTC.

This clone was observed once. The chain joins TRBV24-1 to TRBJ2-6, with 11 bases that match TRBD1. This CDR3 has 18 amino acids. The germline V gene encodes CDR1 KGHDR and CDR2 SFDVKD. The V and J ends lost 3 bases and 2 bases, in that order; junction bases with no gene match: 5. CDR3 nucleotides: TGTGCCACCAGTGATCGCGGACAGGGGGCGGCTGGGGCCAACGTCCTGACTTTC. The encoded protein is CATSDRGQGAAGANVLTF.